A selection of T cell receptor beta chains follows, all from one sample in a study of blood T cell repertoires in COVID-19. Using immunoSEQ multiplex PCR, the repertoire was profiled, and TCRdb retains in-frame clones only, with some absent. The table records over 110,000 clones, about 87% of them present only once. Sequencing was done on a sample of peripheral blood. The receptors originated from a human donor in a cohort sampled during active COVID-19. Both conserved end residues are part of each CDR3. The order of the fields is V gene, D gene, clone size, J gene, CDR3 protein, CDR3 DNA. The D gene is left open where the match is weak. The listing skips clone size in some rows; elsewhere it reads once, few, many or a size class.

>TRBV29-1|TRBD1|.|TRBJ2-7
CSVSQGAAYEQYF
TGCAGCGTTTCTCAGGGGGCCGCCTACGAGCAGTACTTC
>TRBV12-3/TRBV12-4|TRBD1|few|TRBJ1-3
CASSTPGQAYWIF
TGTGCCAGCAGTACGCCGGGACAGGCCTATTGGATTTTT
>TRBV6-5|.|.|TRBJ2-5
CASSFFGGGRETQYF
TGTGCCAGCAGTTTCTTTGGGGGAGGCCGGGAGACCCAGTACTTC
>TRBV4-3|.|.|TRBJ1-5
CASSQFDGDGQPQHF
TGCGCCAGCAGCCAATTCGACGGAGACGGTCAGCCCCAGCATTTT
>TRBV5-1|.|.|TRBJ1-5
CASSAAGGGQPQHF
TGCGCCAGCAGCGCAGCTGGGGGAGGTCAGCCCCAGCATTTT
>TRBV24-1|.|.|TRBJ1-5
CATSDGGENQPQHF
TGTGCCACCAGTGACGGGGGTGAAAATCAGCCCCAGCATTTT
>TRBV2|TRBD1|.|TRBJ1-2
CASSRTGYGYTF
TGTGCCAGCAGCCGGACAGGGTATGGCTACACCTTC
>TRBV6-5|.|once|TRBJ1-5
CASSYDNNQPQHF
TGTGCCAGCAGTTACGACAACAATCAGCCCCAGCATTTT
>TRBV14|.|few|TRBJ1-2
CASSQDTEGLIGGYTF
TGTGCCAGCAGCCAAGATACGGAGGGCCTAATCGGGGGCTACACCTTC
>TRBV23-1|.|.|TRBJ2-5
CASSQKGAEETQYF
TGCGCCAGCAGTCAAAAGGGAGCTGAAGAGACCCAGTACTTC
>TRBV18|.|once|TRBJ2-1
CASSPRGSSSYNEQFF
TGTGCCAGCTCACCACGGGGCTCCAGCTCCTACAATGAGCAGTTCTTC
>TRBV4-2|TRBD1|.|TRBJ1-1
CASSQVRGQAVMNTEAFF
TGTGCCAGCAGCCAGGTCCGGGGACAGGCAGTAATGAACACTGAAGCTTTCTTT
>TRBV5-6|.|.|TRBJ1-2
CASSLAGGSNYGYTF
TGTGCCAGCAGCTTAGCGGGGGGATCTAACTATGGCTACACCTTC
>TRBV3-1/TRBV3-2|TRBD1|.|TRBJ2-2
CASSRTGASGELFF
TGTGCCAGCAGCAGGACAGGGGCGTCCGGGGAGCTGTTTTTT
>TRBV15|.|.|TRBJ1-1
CATSRARGTNTEAFF
TGTGCCACCAGCAGAGCCCGGGGGACCAACACTGAAGCTTTCTTT
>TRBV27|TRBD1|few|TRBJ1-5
CASRPSGGGQPQHF
TGTGCCAGCAGGCCTTCAGGGGGCGGTCAGCCCCAGCATTTT
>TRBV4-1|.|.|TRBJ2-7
CASSQGIIFMDPEGEQYF
TGCGCCAGCAGCCAAGGTATAATTTTTATGGATCCAGAGGGCGAGCAGTACTTC
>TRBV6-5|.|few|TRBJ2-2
CASSYPNTGELFF
TGTGCCAGCAGTTACCCAAACACCGGGGAGCTGTTTTTT
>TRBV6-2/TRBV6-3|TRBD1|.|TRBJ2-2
CASSYLTGGADGELFF
TGTGCCAGCAGTTACCTGACAGGGGGCGCGGACGGGGAGCTGTTTTTT
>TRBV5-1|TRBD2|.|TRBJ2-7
CASSFERGGYEQYF
TGCGCCAGCAGCTTTGAGCGGGGGGGATACGAGCAGTACTTC
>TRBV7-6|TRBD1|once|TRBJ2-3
CASSSQGANTDTQYF
TGTGCCAGCAGCTCCCAGGGGGCTAACACAGATACGCAGTATTTT
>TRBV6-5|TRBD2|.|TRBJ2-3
CASGGGQGSDTQYF
TGTGCCAGCGGCGGGGGGCAGGGATCCGATACGCAGTATTTT
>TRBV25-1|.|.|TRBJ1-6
CASSRASSYNSPLHF
TGTGCCAGCTCCAGGGCCAGCTCCTATAATTCACCCCTCCACTTT
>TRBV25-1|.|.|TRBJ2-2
CASSESSSVPTGELFF
TGTGCCAGCAGTGAATCTTCTAGCGTTCCCACCGGGGAGCTGTTTTTT
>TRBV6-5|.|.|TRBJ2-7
CASRNRVGEQYF
TGTGCCAGCAGAAACAGGGTGGGGGAGCAGTACTTC
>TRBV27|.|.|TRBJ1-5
CASSARVWNQPQHF
TGTGCCAGCAGTGCCAGGGTGTGGAATCAGCCCCAGCATTTT
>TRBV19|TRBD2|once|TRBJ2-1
CASSTSLAGPSYNEQFF
TGTGCCAGTAGTACCTCCCTAGCGGGGCCCTCCTACAATGAGCAGTTCTTC
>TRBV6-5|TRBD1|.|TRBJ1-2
CASSPPGQGNGYTF
TGTGCCAGCAGCCCACCGGGACAGGGAAATGGCTACACCTTC
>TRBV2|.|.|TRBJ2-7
CASRSAGFFYEQYF
TGTGCCAGCAGAAGTGCAGGGTTCTTCTACGAGCAGTACTTC
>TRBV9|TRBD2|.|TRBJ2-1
CASSVATSGGQNEQFF
TGTGCCAGCAGCGTAGCTACCAGCGGGGGGCAGAATGAGCAGTTCTTC
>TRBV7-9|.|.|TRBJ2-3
CASSPYRADTQYF
TGTGCCAGCAGCCCTTACCGGGCAGATACGCAGTATTTT
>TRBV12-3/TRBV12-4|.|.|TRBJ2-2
CASSFKQAGELFF
TGTGCCAGCAGTTTTAAGCAGGCCGGGGAGCTGTTTTTT
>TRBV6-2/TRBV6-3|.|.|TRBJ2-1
CASSYRGSSYNEQFF
TGTGCCAGCAGTTACCGCGGAAGCTCCTACAATGAGCAGTTCTTC
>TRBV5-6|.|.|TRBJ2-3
CASSPGSVDTQYF
TGTGCCAGCAGCCCAGGATCCGTAGATACGCAGTATTTT
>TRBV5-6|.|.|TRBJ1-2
CASSRFYEYGYTF
TGTGCCAGCAGCCGCTTTTATGAGTATGGCTACACCTTC
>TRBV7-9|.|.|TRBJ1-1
CASSLLAQTSRSAFF
TGTGCCAGCAGCTTATTGGCGCAGACATCCCGTTCGGCTTTCTTT
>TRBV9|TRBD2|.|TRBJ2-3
CASSVEKRGLGADTQYF
TGTGCCAGCAGCGTAGAGAAGCGGGGATTGGGAGCAGATACGCAGTATTTT
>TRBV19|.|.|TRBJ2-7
CASSNPSTYEQYF
TGTGCCAGTAGTAACCCCAGTACCTACGAGCAGTACTTC
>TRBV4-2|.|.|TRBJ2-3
CASSQEGNLGFGGDTQYF
TGTGCCAGCAGCCAGGAGGGAAATTTGGGGTTTGGAGGGGATACGCAGTATTTT
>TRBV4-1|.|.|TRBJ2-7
CASSQGGGLSYEQYF
TGCGCCAGCAGCCAAGGCGGGGGCCTCTCCTACGAGCAGTACTTC
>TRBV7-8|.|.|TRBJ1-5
CASSLGGARISNQPQHF
TGTGCCAGCAGCTTAGGGGGAGCGAGGATTAGCAATCAGCCCCAGCATTTT
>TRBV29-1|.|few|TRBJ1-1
CSAQRGNTEAFF
TGCAGCGCACAAAGAGGAAACACTGAAGCTTTCTTT
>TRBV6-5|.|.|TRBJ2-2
CATRGGTGELFF
TGTGCCACCCGAGGAGGGACCGGGGAGCTGTTTTTT
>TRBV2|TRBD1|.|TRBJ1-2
CASRGVWTGDGYTF
TGTGCCAGCAGGGGGGTTTGGACAGGGGATGGCTACACCTTC
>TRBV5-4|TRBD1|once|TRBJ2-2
CASSHPGTGTTGELFF
TGTGCCAGCAGTCACCCCGGGACAGGGACCACCGGGGAGCTGTTTTTT
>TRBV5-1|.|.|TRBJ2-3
CASSLVSGGTDTQYF
TGCGCCAGCAGCTTGGTGTCAGGAGGTACAGATACGCAGTATTTT
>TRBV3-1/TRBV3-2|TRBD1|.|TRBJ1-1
CASSQRTGGTEAFF
TGTGCCAGCAGCCAGCGGACAGGGGGGACTGAAGCTTTCTTT
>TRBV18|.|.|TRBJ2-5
CASSLQETQYF
TGTGCCAGCTCCCTACAAGAGACCCAGTACTTC
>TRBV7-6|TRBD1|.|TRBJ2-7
CASSPGDSYEQYF
TGTGCCAGCAGCCCTGGGGACAGCTACGAGCAGTACTTC
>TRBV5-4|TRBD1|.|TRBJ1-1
CASSSGQGMNTEAFF
TGTGCCAGCAGCTCGGGACAGGGGATGAACACTGAAGCTTTCTTT
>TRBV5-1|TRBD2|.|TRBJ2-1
CASSPGRTSGGAMAEQFF
TGCGCCAGCAGCCCCGGGCGGACTAGCGGGGGGGCGATGGCTGAGCAGTTCTTC
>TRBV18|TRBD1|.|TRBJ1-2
CASSLYQGEKGYTF
TGTGCCAGCTCACTTTACCAGGGGGAGAAGGGCTACACCTTC
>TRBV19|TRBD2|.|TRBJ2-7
CASSGSSGGAYEQYF
TGTGCCAGTAGTGGGTCTAGCGGGGGAGCCTACGAGCAGTACTTC
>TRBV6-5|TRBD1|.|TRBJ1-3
CASSTGQVSGNTIYF
TGTGCCAGCAGCACGGGACAGGTCTCTGGAAACACCATATATTTT
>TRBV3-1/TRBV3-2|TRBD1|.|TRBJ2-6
CASSSWTGSGANVLTF
TGTGCCAGCAGCTCTTGGACAGGGTCGGGGGCCAACGTCCTGACTTTC